Only a few counts were recorded for the clone carrying this T cell receptor beta chain. As every portion of the isolated RNA was reverse transcribed, the sequencing read expressed TCRB transcripts. TCRdb keeps only in-frame clones here, not all; method: immunoSEQ multiplex PCR. The sample has 300,000 to 350,000 clones; under 8.5% are singletons. This entry belongs to a study of beta chain features in type 1 diabetes. Germline CDR1 SGHAT, CDR2 FQDESV (reference sequence). The CDR3 consists of 13 residues. V was pared by 3 bases and J by 6 bases, with 10 bases between. The V call is TRBV11-1, the J call TRBJ2-3; D perhaps matches TRBD2 (6 bases). The receptor was derived from a woman aged 18-29 years in good health. The sequenced material came from central memory CD4+ T cells from blood. CDR3 nucleotide sequence: TGTGCCAGCAGCTTCGGGGGTTGGGATACGCAGTATTTT. This gives the protein CASSFGGWDTQYF.